This entry lists 21 T cell receptor beta chains sequenced from one sample in a study of blood T cell repertoires in COVID-19. Repertoires were generated with immunoSEQ multiplex PCR, while TCRdb's copy carries only in-frame clones and drops some. This sample has approximately 240,000 clones, with around 87% found just once. Sequencing was done on a sample of PBMCs or T cells enriched from blood (not recorded which). Receptors were obtained from a woman aged 25 to 39 with acute COVID-19.

The J gene is TRBJ2-7, the V gene TRBV2; a possible D gene is TRBD1 (6 bases). Germline-derived CDR1 and CDR2 are SNHLY and FYNNEI. The CDR3 totals 15 residues. Trimming removed 2 bases from V and 6 bases from J, with 17 bases in between. Here the CDR3 DNA reads TGTGCCAGCAGTGAATCTGGGGGCCCCTGGGGCGAGCAGTACTTC. Translated: CASSESGGPWGEQYF.

The V and J genes are TRBV3-1 (or the pseudogene TRBV3-2) and TRBJ2-2; no firm D call. The V end lost 1 base, the J end lost 5 bases, and 11 bases lay between the germline ends. CDR1 is LGHDT, CDR2 YNNKEL, per germline (reference sequence). CDR3 length equals 15 residues. The CDR3 sequence is CASSQGNSRTGELFF. The CDR3 region has the DNA TGTGCCAGCAGCCAAGGGAACAGTCGAACCGGGGAGCTGTTTTTT.

In this sample, this clone turned up many times. V gene TRBV19 combines with J gene TRBJ2-3; D may be TRBD2 (6 bases). CDR1 LNHDA and CDR2 SQIVND come from the germline V gene (reference sequence). The CDR3 covers 16 residues. V dropped 6 bases and J dropped 4 bases, with 20 bases sitting between them. The CDR3 sequence: CASSGGSGSGADTQYF. The CDR3, as DNA: TGTGCCAGTAGCGGGGGTTCCGGATCCGGCGCAGATACGCAGTATTTT.

Only one count was recorded for this clone. The J gene is TRBJ1-2, the V gene TRBV24-1; no firm D call. Trimming removed 5 bases at V and 3 bases at J, with 15 bases between. The CDR3 contains 15 residues. CDR1 and CDR2 (germline): KGHDR, SFDVKD. CDR3 nucleotide sequence: TGTGCCACCAGTGGTAGCGGGGAGACGCACTATGGCTACACCTTC. Amino acid sequence: CATSGSGETHYGYTF.

The chain employs TRBV7-6 and TRBJ2-5; TRBD1 aligns across 8 bases. The germline V gene encodes CDR1 SGHVS and CDR2 FNYEAQ. The CDR3 runs 15 residues. The ends lost 1 base at V and 7 bases at J; junction bases unmatched: 8. The CDR3 coding sequence is TGTGCCAGCAGCTTAGTTGGGCAGGGGGCAGGGACCCAGTACTTC. It specifies CASSLVGQGAGTQYF.

V is TRBV5-1 and J is TRBJ1-2; D not certain. The CDR3 is 13 residues long. Per the germline V gene, CDR1 is SGHRS and CDR2 is YFSETQ. V lost 0 bases to trimming and J lost 4 bases, with 7 bases between them. CDR3 in amino acids: CASSLGSGYGYTF. Written as DNA, the CDR3 is TGCGCCAGCAGCTTGGGGTCGGGCTATGGCTACACCTTC.

The count of this clone is one. The chain combines TRBV18 with TRBJ1-3; D remains unclear. Trimming pared 1 base from V and 3 bases from J, leaving 13 bases between. Germline values: CDR1 KGHSH, CDR2 LQKENI. There are 16 residues in the CDR3. Here the CDR3 DNA reads TGTGCCAGCTCACCACTTACAGAGATACGTGGAAACACCATATATTTT. This gives the protein CASSPLTEIRGNTIYF.

The J gene is TRBJ2-2, the V gene TRBV5-5; 9 bases are a match to TRBD1. The V gene's germline CDR1 is SGHKS and CDR2 YYEKEE (reference sequence). There are 15 residues in the CDR3. After removal of 4 bases from V and 7 bases from J, the junction contained 8 bases not matched to a gene. The CDR3 reads CASSVDTGGLGELFF. In nucleotides, the CDR3 is TGTGCCAGCAGCGTAGACACAGGGGGCCTCGGGGAGCTGTTTTTT. Combining the CDR3 with reference TRBV5-5 and TRBJ2-2 gives the whole variable domain DAGVTQSPTHLIKTRGQQVTLRCSPISGHKSVSWYQQVLGQGPQFIFQYYEKEERGRGNFPDRFSARQFPNYSSELNVNALLLGDSALYLCASSVDTGGLGELFFGEGSRLTVL.

This clone was observed a single time. This chain links TRBV5-4 with TRBJ2-7; 8 bases map to TRBD2. Germline-derived CDR1 and CDR2 are SGHNT and YYREEE (reference sequence). The ends lost 4 bases at V and 5 bases at J; junction bases unmatched: 11. The CDR3 runs 15 residues. CDR3 coding DNA: TGTGCCAGCAGCCCCCCCGGGAGGGGTCCCGACGAGCAGTACTTC. Its translation: CASSPPGRGPDEQYF.

This chain joins TRBV5-4 and TRBJ2-1, with D maybe TRBD2 (5 bases). The CDR3 contains 15 residues. The germline V and J ends were trimmed by 2 bases and 0 bases, with 9 bases remaining between them. CDR1 is SGHNT, CDR2 YYREEE, per germline (reference sequence). The CDR3 sequence is CASSFDSASYNEQFF. CDR3 coding DNA: TGTGCCAGCAGCTTCGATAGCGCCTCCTACAATGAGCAGTTCTTC.

The chain recombines TRBV7-2 with TRBJ2-3; D uncertain. The V and J ends lost 6 bases and 2 bases respectively, with 9 bases between them. This CDR3 region has 13 residues. Germline V gives CDR1 SGHTA, CDR2 FQGNSA. The CDR3 spells CASSGSITDTQYF. In DNA, the CDR3 is TGTGCCAGCAGTGGCAGTATCACAGATACGCAGTATTTT.

V and J are TRBV7-6 and TRBJ2-1; 9 bases align to TRBD2. The CDR3 totals 15 residues. Germline V gene lookup returns CDR1 SGHVS and CDR2 FNYEAQ. Trimming removed 3 bases from V and 0 bases from J; junction bases left unmatched: 0. In DNA form, the CDR3 reads TGTGCCAGCAGCTTGCGGGGGGGCTCCTACAATGAGCAGTTCTTC. Protein sequence: CASSLRGGSYNEQFF. The full variable domain, rest sourced from reference TRBV7-6 and TRBJ2-1, is GAGVSQSPRYKVTKRGQDVALRCDPISGHVSLYWYRQALGQGPEFLTYFNYEAQQDKSGLPNDRFSAERPEGSISTLTIQRTEQRDSAMYRCASSLRGGSYNEQFFGPGTRLTVL.

This clone was seen just once. This chain connects TRBV18 to TRBJ2-5; 9 bases match TRBD1. Germline CDR1 reads KGHSH; CDR2 reads LQKENI. J gave up 5 bases and V 5 bases, and 9 bases lay outside the gene matches. This CDR3 is 15 amino acids long. The chain's CDR3 is CASSERQGVRETQYF. The CDR3 nucleotides read TGTGCCAGCTCAGAGAGACAGGGGGTCAGGGAGACCCAGTACTTC.

The chain uses TRBV28 and TRBJ1-5, with D possibly being TRBD1 (5 bases). CDR1 is MDHEN, CDR2 SYDVKM, per germline. Trimming shortened V by 1 base and J by 4 bases, and 8 bases separated the two germline ends. The CDR3 consists of 14 residues. The CDR3 DNA follows: TGTGCCAGCAGTTTATATCGGGGGAATCAGCCCCAGCATTTT. The encoded protein is CASSLYRGNQPQHF. Full variable domain (outside the CDR3, taken from reference TRBV28 and TRBJ1-5): DVKVTQSSRYLVKRTGEKVFLECVQDMDHENMFWYRQDPGLGLRLIYFSYDVKMKEKGDIPEGYSVSREKKERFSLILESASTNQTSMYLCASSLYRGNQPQHFGDGTRLSIL.

The rearrangement uses TRBV9 and TRBJ2-1, with TRBD2 matching over 7 bases. The germline CDR1 and CDR2 sequences are SGDLS and YYNGEE. This CDR3 region has 16 residues. V shed 3 bases and J 2 bases; nucleotides not matched to a gene: 8. The CDR3 spells CASSASGRGTYNEQFF. In nucleotides, the CDR3 is TGTGCCAGCAGCGCTAGTGGGAGGGGTACCTACAATGAGCAGTTCTTC.

This rearrangement joins TRBV30 to TRBJ2-7, with TRBD1 identical over 7 bases. The CDR3 sequence is 12 residues long. Germline loops: CDR1 GTSNPN, CDR2 SVGIG (reference sequence). V was clipped by 8 bases and J by 7 bases; unmatched bases: 11. As DNA, the CDR3 is TGTGCCGCGATGACAGGGTTGGTAGAGCAGTACTTC. Translated: CAAMTGLVEQYF.

This clone was seen just once. The genes are TRBV5-8 and TRBJ2-5; TRBD1 matches 10 bases. V lost 0 bases, J lost 4 bases, and 6 bases stayed unmatched. Germline CDR1 reads SGHTS; CDR2 reads YDEGEE. CDR3 length: 16 residues. CDR3 nucleotide sequence: TGTGCCAGCAGCTTGGGGGACAGGGGTGCGGGAGAGACCCAGTACTTC. It codes for CASSLGDRGAGETQYF.

This clone came up a few times. The identical CDR3 is also encoded by other nucleotide sequences in the sample. This rearrangement joins TRBV7-2 to TRBJ2-5, with D maybe TRBD1 (5 bases). Germline CDR1 reads SGHTA; CDR2 reads FQGNSA. This CDR3 is 13 amino acids long. V lost 2 bases and J lost 4, with 8 bases in between. Here the CDR3 reads CASSLNRGETQYF. The CDR3 DNA reads TGTGCCAGCAGCTTAAATAGGGGAGAGACCCAGTACTTC.

The genes are TRBV4-1 and TRBJ2-7; D is unclear. The CDR3 spans 16 residues. CDR1 is MGHRA, CDR2 YSYEKL, per germline. V lost 0 bases and J lost 2, with 14 bases in between. The CDR3 loop reads CASSQEPEITAYEQYF. CDR3 DNA sequence: TGCGCCAGCAGCCAAGAGCCGGAGATAACGGCCTACGAGCAGTACTTC.

J is TRBJ2-1 and V is TRBV3-1 (or the pseudogene TRBV3-2), with TRBD2 matching over 9 bases. J was trimmed by 4 bases and V by 3 bases; bases with no gene match: 1. The CDR3 covers 14 residues. Looked up from germline, CDR1 is LGHDT and CDR2 is YNNKEL (reference sequence). CDR3 sequence: CASSHLAGYNEQFF. The CDR3 nucleotides are TGTGCCAGCAGCCACCTAGCGGGGTACAATGAGCAGTTCTTC.

The chain recombines TRBV28 with TRBJ1-2, with D possibly matching TRBD1 (5 bases). CDR3 size: 12 residues. Per the germline V gene, CDR1 is MDHEN and CDR2 is SYDVKM. V was clipped by 8 bases and J by 4 bases, with 11 bases between them. In DNA, the CDR3 is TGTGCCAGCCGGCAGGGATCCTATGGCTACACCTTC. Translating gives CASRQGSYGYTF.